The present TCR beta chain was sequenced within a study of T cells in Graves' hyperthyroidism and ophthalmopathy. It was RNA transcripts that yielded the amplified TCR beta CDR3 regions. TCR CDR3 underwent first-round RT-PCR with the HTBI primer set. TCRdb used MiXCR to reprocess the multiplex PCR reads, holding one entry per CDR3 protein. The sample carries about 380,000 distinct CDR3 sequences, approximately 17% recorded once. This clonotype was counted ten times or more. As yet, its antigen is unknown. Researchers barred patients who had uncontrolled infection, other autoimmune disease, pregnancy or lactation. Based on clinical symptoms, serum thyroxine and TRAb, thyroid ultrasound and orbital computed tomography, diagnoses were reached. Isolation of PBMCs was performed on around 9.4 ml fresh peripheral blood. Germline V lookup: CDR1 LGHDT, CDR2 YNNKEL (reference sequence). After removal of 5 bases from V and 4 bases from J, the junction contained 4 bases not matched to a gene. The CDR3 runs 13 residues.

General study findings and limits: Prediction of ophthalmopathy progression came a median approximately 6.6 months pre-onset.

This receptor was obtained from a man aged 18 to 29 with Graves' ophthalmopathy. The chain couples TRBV3-1 to TRBJ1-2, with 7 bases aligning to TRBD1. Sequences were obtained from blood. The chain's CDR3 is CASSSQGSYGYTF. In DNA form, the CDR3 reads TGTGCCAGCAGCTCACAGGGGAGCTATGGCTACACCTTC. The full variable domain, rest sourced from reference TRBV3-1 and TRBJ1-2, is DTAVSQTPKYLVTQMGNDKSIKCEQNLGHDTMYWYKQDSKKFLKIMFSYNNKELIINETVPNRFSPKSPDKAHLNLHINSLELGDSAVYFCASSSQGSYGYTFGSGTRLTVV.